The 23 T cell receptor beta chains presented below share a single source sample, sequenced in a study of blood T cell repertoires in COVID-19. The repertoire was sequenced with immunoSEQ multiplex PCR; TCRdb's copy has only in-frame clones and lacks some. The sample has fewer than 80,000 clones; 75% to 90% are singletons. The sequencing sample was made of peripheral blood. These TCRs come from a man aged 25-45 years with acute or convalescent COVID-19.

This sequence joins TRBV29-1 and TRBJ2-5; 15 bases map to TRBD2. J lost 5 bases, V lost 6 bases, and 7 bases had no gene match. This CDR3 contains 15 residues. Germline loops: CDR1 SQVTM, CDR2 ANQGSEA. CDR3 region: CSVPYGLAGGETQYF. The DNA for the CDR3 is TGCAGCGTGCCTTACGGACTAGCGGGGGGGGAGACCCAGTACTTC.

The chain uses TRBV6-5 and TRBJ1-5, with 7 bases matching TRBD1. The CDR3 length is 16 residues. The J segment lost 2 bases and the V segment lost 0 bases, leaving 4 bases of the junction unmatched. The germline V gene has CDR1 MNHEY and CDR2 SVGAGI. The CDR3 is CASSYSNGQGNQPQHF. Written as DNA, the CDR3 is TGTGCCAGCAGTTACTCAAACGGACAGGGCAATCAGCCCCAGCATTTT.

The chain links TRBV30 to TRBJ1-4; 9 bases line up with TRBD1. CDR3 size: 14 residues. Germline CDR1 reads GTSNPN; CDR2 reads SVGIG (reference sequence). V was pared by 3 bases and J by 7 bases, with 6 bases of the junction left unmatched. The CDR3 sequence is CAWRTGGQGEKLFF. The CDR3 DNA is TGTGCCTGGAGAACAGGGGGCCAGGGTGAAAAACTGTTTTTT.

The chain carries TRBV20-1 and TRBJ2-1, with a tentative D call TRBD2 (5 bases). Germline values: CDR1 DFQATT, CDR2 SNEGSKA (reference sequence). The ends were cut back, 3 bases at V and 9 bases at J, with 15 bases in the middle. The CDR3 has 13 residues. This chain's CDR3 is CSASSGVWSEQFF. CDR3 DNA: TGCAGTGCTAGTTCCGGGGTCTGGAGTGAGCAGTTCTTC.

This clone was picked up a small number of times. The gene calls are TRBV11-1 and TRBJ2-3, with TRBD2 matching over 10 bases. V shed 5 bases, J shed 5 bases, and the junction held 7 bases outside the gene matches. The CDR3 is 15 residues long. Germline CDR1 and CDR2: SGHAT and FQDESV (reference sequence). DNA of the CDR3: TGTGCCAGCAGCCTCGGTAGCGGGGGGCAAGATACGCAGTATTTT. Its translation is CASSLGSGGQDTQYF.

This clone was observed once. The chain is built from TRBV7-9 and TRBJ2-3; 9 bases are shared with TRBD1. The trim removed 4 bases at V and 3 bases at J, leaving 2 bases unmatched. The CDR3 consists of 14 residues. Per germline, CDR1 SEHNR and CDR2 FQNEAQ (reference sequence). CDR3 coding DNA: TGTGCCAGCAGCTCTGGACAGGGGACAGATACGCAGTATTTT. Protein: CASSSGQGTDTQYF.

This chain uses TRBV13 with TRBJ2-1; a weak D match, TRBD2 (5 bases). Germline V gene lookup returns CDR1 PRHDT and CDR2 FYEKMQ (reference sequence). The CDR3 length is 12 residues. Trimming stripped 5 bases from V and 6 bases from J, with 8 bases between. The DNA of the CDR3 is TGTGCCAGCAGCACCCGGGGCAATGAGCAGTTCTTC. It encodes CASSTRGNEQFF.

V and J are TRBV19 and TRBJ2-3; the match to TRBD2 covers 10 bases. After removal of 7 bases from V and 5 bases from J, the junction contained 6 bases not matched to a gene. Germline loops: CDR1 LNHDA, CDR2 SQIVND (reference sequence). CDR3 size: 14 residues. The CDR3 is CASNSGGPVDTQYF. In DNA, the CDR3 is TGTGCCAGTAATAGCGGGGGGCCGGTAGATACGCAGTATTTT.

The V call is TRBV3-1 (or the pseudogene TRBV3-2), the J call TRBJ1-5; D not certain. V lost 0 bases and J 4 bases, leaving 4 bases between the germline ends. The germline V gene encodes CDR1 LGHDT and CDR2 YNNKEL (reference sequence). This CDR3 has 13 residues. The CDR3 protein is CASSQDRNQPQHF. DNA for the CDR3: TGTGCCAGCAGCCAAGACAGGAATCAGCCCCAGCATTTT.

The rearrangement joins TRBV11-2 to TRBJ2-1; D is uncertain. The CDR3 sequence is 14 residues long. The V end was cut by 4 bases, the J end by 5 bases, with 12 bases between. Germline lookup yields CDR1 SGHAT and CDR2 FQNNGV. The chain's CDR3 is CASSSREIHNEQFF. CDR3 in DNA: TGTGCCAGCAGCTCCCGCGAGATTCACAATGAGCAGTTCTTC.

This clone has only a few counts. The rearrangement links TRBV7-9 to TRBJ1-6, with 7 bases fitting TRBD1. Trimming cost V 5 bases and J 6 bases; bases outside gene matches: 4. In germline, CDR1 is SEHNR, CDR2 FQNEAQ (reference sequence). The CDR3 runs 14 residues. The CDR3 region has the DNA TGTGCCAGCAGCGCCGGGACAGTTAATTCACCCCTCCACTTT. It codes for CASSAGTVNSPLHF.

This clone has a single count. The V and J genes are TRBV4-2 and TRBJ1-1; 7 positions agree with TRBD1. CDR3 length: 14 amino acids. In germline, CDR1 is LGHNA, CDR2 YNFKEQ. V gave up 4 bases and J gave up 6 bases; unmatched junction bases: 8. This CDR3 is CASSLTGSRAEAFF. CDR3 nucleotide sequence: TGTGCCAGCAGCCTGACAGGGAGTCGGGCTGAAGCTTTCTTT.

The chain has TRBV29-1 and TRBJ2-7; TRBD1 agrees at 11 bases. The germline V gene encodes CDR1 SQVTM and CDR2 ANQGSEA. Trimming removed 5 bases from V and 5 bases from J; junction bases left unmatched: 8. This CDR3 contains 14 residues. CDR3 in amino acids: CSVQNRDRGNEQYF. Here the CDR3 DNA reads TGCAGCGTTCAGAACCGGGACAGGGGGAACGAGCAGTACTTC.

The CDR3 sequence: CASSLKGGNQPQHF. The CDR3, as DNA: TGTGCCAGCAGCTTGAAGGGGGGCAATCAGCCCCAGCATTTT. The J gene is TRBJ1-5, the V gene TRBV7-2; maybe TRBD1 (6 bases). The CDR3 spans 14 residues. Trimming removed 3 bases from V and 2 bases from J, with 8 bases in between. The germline V gene encodes CDR1 SGHTA and CDR2 FQGNSA.

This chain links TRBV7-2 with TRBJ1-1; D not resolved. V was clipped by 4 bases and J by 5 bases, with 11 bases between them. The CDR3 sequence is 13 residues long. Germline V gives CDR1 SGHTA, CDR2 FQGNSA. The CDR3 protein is CASSSSLYTEAFF. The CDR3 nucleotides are TGTGCCAGCAGCTCTAGTCTGTATACTGAAGCTTTCTTT.

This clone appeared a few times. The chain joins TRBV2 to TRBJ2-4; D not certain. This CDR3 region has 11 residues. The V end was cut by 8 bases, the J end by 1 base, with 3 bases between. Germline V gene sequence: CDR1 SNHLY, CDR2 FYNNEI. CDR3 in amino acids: CASPAKNIQYF. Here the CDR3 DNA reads TGTGCCAGCCCTGCCAAAAACATTCAGTACTTC. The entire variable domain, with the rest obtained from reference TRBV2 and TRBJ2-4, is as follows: EPEVTQTPSHQVTQMGQEVILRCVPISNHLYFYWYRQILGQKVEFLVSFYNNEISEKSEIFDDQFSVERPDGSNFTLKIRSTKLEDSAMYFCASPAKNIQYFGAGTRLSVL.

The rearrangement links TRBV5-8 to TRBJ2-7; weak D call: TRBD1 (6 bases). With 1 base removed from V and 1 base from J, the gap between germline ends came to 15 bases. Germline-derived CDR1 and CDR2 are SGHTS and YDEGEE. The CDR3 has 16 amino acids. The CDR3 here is CASSLPFRTDSYEQYF. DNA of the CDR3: TGTGCCAGCAGCTTGCCGTTTCGGACAGATTCCTACGAGCAGTACTTC.

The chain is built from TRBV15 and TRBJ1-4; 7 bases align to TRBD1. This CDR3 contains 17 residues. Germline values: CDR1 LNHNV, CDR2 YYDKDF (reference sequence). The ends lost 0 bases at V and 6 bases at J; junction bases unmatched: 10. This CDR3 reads CATSRDEREQGHEKLFF. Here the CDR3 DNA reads TGTGCCACCAGCAGAGATGAAAGGGAACAGGGGCATGAAAAACTGTTTTTT.

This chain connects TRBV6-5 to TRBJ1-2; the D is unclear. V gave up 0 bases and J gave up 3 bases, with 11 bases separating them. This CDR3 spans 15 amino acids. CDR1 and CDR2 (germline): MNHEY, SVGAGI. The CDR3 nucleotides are TGTGCCAGCAGTTACTCGAAGGCGGGCGACTATGGCTACACCTTC. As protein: CASSYSKAGDYGYTF.

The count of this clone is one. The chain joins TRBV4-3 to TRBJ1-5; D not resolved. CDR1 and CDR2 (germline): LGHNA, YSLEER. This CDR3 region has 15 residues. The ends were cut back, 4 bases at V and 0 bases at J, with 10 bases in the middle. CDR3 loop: CASSRDTDSNQPQHF. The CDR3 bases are TGCGCCAGCAGCCGCGACACCGATAGCAATCAGCCCCAGCATTTT.

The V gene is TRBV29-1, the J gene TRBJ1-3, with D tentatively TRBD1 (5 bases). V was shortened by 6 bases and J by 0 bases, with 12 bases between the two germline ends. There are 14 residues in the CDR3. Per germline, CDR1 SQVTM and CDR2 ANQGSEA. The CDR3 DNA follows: TGCAGCGTGGCCCCGGGGGGCTCTGGAAACACCATATATTTT. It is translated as CSVAPGGSGNTIYF. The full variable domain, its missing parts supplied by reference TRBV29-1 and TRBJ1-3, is SAVISQKPSRDICQRGTSLTIQCQVDSQVTMMFWYRQQPGQSLTLIATANQGSEATYESGFVIDKFPISRPNLTFSTLTVSNMSPEDSSIYLCSVAPGGSGNTIYFGEGSWLTVV.

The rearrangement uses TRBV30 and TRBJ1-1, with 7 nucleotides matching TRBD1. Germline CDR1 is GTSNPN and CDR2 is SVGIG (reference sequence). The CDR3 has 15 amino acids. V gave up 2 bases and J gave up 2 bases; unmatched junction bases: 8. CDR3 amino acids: CAWSPRTGLNTEAFF. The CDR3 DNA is TGTGCCTGGAGTCCCCGGACAGGCCTTAACACTGAAGCTTTCTTT.

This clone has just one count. The CDR3 DNA reads TGTGCCAGCTCGGGACAGACGAAAAACTATGGCTACACCTTC. Its protein product is CASSGQTKNYGYTF. V and J are TRBV2 and TRBJ1-2, with TRBD1 matching 7 bases. V dropped 8 bases and J dropped 2; count of bases not matched to a gene: 8. This CDR3 is built from 14 residues. From germline, CDR1 is SNHLY and CDR2 FYNNEI.